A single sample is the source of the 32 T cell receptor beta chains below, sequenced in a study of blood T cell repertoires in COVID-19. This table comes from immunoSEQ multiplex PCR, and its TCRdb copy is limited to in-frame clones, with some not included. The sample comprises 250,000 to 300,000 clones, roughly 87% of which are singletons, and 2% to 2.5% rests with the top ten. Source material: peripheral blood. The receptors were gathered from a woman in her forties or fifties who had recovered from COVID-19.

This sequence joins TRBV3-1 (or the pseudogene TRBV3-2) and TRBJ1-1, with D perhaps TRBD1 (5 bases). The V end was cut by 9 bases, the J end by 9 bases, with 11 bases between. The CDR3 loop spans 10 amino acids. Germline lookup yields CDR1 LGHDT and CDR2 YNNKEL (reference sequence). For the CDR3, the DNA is TGTGCCAGTTACGGGGGTCAAGCTTTCTTT. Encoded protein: CASYGGQAFF.

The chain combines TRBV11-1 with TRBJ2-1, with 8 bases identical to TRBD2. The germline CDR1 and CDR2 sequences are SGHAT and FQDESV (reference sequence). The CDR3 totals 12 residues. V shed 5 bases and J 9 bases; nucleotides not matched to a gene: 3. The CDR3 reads CASSGTSFEQFF. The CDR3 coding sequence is TGTGCCAGCAGCGGGACTAGTTTTGAGCAGTTCTTC.

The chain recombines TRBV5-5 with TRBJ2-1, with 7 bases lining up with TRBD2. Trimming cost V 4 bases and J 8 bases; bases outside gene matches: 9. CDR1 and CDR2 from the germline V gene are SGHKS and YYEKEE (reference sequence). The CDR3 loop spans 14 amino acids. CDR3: CASSHRGGSDEQFF. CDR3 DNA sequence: TGTGCCAGCAGCCACCGGGGAGGGAGCGATGAGCAGTTCTTC.

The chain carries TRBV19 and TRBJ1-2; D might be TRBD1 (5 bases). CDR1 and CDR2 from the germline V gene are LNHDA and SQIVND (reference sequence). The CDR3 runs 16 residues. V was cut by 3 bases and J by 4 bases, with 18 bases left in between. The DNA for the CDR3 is TGTGCCAGTAGTATTGCCGCCAGGGTGGTCGGCTATGGCTACACCTTC. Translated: CASSIAARVVGYGYTF. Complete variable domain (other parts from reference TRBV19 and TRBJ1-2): DGGITQSPKYLFRKEGQNVTLSCEQNLNHDAMYWYRQDPGQGLRLIYYSQIVNDFQKGDIAEGYSVSREKKESFPLTVTSAQKNPTAFYLCASSIAARVVGYGYTFGSGTRLTVV.

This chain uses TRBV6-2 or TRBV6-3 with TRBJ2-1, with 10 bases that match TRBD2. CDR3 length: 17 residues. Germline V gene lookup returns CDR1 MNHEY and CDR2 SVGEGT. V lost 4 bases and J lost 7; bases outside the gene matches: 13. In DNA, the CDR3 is TGTGCCAGCAGTTCCGTACGGCTAGCGGGAGTATGGAATGAGCAGTTCTTC. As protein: CASSSVRLAGVWNEQFF.

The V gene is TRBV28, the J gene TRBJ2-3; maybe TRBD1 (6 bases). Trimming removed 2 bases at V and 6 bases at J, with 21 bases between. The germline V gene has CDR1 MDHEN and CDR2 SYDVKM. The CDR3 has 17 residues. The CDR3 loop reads CASSLPEAPRGADTQYF. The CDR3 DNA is TGTGCCAGCAGTTTACCGGAGGCCCCCAGGGGAGCGGATACGCAGTATTTT.

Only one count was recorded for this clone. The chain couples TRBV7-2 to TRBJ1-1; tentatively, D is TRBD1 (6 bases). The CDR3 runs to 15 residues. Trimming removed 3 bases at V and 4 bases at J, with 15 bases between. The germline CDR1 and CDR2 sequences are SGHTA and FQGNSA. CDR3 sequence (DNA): TGTGCCAGCAGCTTTCTCAGGGGATGGAGCACTGAAGCTTTCTTT. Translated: CASSFLRGWSTEAFF.

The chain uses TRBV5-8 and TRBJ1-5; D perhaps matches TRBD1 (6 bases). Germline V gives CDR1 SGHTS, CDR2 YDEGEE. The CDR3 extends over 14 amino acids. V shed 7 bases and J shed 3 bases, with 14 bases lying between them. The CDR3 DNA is TGTGCCAGCGGCCGACAGGTCTACAATCAGCCCCAGCATTTT. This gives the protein CASGRQVYNQPQHF.

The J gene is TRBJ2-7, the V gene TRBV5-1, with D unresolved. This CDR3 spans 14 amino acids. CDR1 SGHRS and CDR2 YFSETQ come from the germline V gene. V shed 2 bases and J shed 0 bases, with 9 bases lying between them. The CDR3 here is CASSFDALSYEQYF. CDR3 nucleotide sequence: TGCGCCAGCAGCTTTGATGCGCTCTCCTACGAGCAGTACTTC.

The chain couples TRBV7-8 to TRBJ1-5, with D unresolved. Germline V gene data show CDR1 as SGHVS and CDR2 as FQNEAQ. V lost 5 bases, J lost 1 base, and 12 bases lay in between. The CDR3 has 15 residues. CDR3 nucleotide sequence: TGTGCCAGCAGCAAACACAGAAACAGCAATCAGCCCCAGCATTTT. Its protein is CASSKHRNSNQPQHF.

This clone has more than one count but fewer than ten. The CDR3: CASSYYVDSWGYTF. As DNA, the CDR3 is TGTGCCAGCAGTTACTATGTGGACAGTTGGGGCTACACCTTC. The chain carries TRBV6-2 or TRBV6-3 and TRBJ1-2; D may be TRBD1 (6 bases). V dropped 1 base and J dropped 8 bases, with 14 bases sitting between them. Germline V CDR1 and CDR2: MNHEY, SVGEGT. The CDR3 is 14 amino acids.

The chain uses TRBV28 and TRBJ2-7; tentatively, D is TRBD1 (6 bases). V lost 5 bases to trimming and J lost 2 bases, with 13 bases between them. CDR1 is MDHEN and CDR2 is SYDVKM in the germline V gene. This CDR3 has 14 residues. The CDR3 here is CASSPGQRAYEQYF. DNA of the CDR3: TGTGCCAGCAGTCCCGGACAGCGAGCCTACGAGCAGTACTTC.

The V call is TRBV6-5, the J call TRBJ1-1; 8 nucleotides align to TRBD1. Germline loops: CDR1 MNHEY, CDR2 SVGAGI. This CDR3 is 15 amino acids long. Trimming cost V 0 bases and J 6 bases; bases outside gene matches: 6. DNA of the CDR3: TGTGCCAGCAGTTACTCGGGGCAGGGGGCGGCTGAAGCTTTCTTT. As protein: CASSYSGQGAAEAFF.

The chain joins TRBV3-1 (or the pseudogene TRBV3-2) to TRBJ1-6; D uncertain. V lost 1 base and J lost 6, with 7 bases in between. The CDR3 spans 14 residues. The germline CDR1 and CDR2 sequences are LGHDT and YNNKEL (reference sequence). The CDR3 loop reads CASSQAHANSPLHF. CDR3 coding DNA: TGTGCCAGCAGCCAAGCACACGCTAATTCACCCCTCCACTTT.

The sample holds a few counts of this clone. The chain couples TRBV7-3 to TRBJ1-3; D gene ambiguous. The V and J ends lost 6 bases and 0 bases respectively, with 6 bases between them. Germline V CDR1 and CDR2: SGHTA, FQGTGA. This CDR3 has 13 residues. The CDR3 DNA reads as TGTGCCAGCAGTCGGGGCTCTGGAAACACCATATATTTT. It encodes CASSRGSGNTIYF.

The CDR3 bases are TGTGCCAGCAGTGAATCCTCGACAGTCTCCTACGAGCAGTACTTC. This gives the protein CASSESSTVSYEQYF. V gene TRBV6-1 combines with J gene TRBJ2-7; perhaps TRBD1 as D (5 bases). Germline-derived CDR1 and CDR2 are MNHNS and SASEGT. CDR3 length: 15 amino acids. The ends were cut back, 2 bases at V and 0 bases at J, with 11 bases in the middle.

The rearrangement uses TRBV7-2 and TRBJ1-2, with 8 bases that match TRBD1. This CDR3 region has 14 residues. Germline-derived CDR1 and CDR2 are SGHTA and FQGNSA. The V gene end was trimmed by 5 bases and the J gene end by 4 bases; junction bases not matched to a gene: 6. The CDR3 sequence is CASSGRTGSYGYTF. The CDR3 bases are TGTGCCAGCAGCGGACGGACAGGGTCCTATGGCTACACCTTC.

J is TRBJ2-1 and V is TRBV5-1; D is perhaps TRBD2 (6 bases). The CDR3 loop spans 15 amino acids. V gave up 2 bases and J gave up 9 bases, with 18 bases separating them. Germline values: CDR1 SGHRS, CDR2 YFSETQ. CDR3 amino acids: CASSFLDPNGSEQFF. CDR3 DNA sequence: TGCGCCAGCAGCTTTTTGGACCCCAACGGGAGTGAGCAGTTCTTC.

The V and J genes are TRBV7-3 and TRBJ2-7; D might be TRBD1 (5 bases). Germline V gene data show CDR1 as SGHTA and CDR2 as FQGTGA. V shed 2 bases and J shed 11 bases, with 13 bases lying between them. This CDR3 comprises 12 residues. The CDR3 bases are TGTGCCAGCAGCTTAGACAGACGGAAAAAGTACTTC. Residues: CASSLDRRKKYF.

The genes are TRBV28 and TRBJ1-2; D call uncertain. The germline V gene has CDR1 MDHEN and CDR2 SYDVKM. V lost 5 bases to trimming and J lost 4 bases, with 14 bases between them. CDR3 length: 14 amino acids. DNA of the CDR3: TGTGCCAGCAGTACTTCAGAGGGTTTCTATGGCTACACCTTC. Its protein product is CASSTSEGFYGYTF.

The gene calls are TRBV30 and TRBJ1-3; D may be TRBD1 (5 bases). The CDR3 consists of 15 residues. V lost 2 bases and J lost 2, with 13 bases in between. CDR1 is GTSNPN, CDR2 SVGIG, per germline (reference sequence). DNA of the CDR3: TGTGCCTGGAGTCGACCCGGGGGGACTGGAAACACCATATATTTT. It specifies CAWSRPGGTGNTIYF.

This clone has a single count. CDR3 sequence reads: CASSRRRQGEMGYTF. The CDR3 bases are TGTGCCAGCAGTAGGCGTAGACAGGGGGAGATGGGCTACACCTTC. The chain has TRBV27 and TRBJ1-2; TRBD1 aligns across 9 bases. J was trimmed by 8 bases and V by 5 bases; bases with no gene match: 12. CDR1 and CDR2 from the germline V gene are MNHEY and SMNVEV (reference sequence). CDR3 length equals 15 residues.

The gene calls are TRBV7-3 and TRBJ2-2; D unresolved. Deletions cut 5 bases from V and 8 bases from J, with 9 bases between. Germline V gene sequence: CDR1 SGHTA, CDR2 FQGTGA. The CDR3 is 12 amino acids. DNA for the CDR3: TGTGCCAGCAGCGCAGGCCTAGGGGAGCTGTTTTTT. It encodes CASSAGLGELFF.

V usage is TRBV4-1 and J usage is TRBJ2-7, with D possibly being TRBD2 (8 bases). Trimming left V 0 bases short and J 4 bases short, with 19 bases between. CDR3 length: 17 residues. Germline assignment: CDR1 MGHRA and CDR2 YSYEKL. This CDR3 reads CASSQDLGGGGTYEQYF. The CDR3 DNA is TGCGCCAGCAGCCAAGATCTAGGGGGCGGGGGGACTTACGAGCAGTACTTC.

CDR3 residues: CASSPRVSNEKLFF. CDR3 sequence (DNA): TGTGCCAGCAGCCCCCGTGTGAGTAATGAAAAACTGTTTTTT. V and J are TRBV9 and TRBJ1-4; D is undetermined. Germline values: CDR1 SGDLS, CDR2 YYNGEE. The CDR3 is 14 residues long. V lost 4 bases and J 4 bases, leaving 11 bases between the germline ends.

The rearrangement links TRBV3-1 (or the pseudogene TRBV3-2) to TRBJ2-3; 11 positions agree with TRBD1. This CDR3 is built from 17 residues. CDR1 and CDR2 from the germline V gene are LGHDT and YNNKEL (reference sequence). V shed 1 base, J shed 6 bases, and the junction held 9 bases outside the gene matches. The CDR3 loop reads CASSQGTGGGRTDTQYF. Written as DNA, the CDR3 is TGTGCCAGCAGCCAAGGGACAGGGGGCGGCAGGACTGATACGCAGTATTTT.

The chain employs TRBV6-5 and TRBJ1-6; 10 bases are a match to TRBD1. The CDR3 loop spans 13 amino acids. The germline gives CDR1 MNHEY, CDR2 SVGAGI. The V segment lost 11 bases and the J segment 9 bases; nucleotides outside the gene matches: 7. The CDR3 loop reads CAASGQGLSPLHF. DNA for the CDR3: TGTGCCGCCTCGGGACAGGGGCTTTCACCCCTCCACTTT.

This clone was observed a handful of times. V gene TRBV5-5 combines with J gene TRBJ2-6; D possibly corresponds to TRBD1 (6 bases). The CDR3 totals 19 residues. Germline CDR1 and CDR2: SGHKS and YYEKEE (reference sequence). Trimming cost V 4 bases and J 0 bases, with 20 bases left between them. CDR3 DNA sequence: TGTGCCAGCAGCACCCTAAACAGGGATAGGGTCTCTGGGGCCAACGTCCTGACTTTC. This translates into CASSTLNRDRVSGANVLTF.

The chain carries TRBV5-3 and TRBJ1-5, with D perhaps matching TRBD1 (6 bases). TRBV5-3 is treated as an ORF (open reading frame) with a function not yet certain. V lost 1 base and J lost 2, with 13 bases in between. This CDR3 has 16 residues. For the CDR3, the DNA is TGTGCCAGAAGCTTGTGGGGGACATTTGGCAATCAGCCCCAGCATTTT. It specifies CARSLWGTFGNQPQHF.

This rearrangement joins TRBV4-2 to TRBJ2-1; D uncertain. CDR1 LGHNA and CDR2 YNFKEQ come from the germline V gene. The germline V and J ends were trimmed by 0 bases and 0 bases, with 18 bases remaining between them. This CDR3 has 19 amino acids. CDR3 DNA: TGTGCCAGCAGCCAAGATCTCGGCCGGAACCTAGGCTCCTACAATGAGCAGTTCTTC. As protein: CASSQDLGRNLGSYNEQFF.

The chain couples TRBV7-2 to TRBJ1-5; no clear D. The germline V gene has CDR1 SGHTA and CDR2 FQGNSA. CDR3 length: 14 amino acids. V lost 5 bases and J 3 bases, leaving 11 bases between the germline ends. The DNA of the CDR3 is TGTGCCAGCAGCACCGACACCTCCAATCAGCCCCAGCATTTT. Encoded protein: CASSTDTSNQPQHF.

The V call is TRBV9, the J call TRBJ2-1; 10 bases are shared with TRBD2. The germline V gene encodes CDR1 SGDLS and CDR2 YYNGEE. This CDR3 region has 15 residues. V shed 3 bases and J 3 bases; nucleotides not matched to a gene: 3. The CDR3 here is CASSAIAGGYNEQFF. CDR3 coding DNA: TGTGCCAGCAGCGCGATAGCGGGGGGCTACAATGAGCAGTTCTTC.